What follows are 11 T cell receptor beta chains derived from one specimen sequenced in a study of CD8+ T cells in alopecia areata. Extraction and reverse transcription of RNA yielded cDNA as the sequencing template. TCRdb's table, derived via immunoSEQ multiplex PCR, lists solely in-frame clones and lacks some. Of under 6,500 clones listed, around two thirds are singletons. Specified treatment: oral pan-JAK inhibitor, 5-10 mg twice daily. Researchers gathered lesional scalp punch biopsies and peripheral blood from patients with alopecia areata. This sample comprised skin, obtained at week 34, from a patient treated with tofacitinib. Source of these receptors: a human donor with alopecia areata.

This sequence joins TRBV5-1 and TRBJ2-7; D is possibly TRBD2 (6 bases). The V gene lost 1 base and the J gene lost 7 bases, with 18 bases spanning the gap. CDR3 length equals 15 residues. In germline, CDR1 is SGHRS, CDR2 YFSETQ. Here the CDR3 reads CASSLWGVVVGEQYF. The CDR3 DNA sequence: TGCGCCAGCAGCTTGTGGGGGGTAGTCGTGGGAGAGCAGTACTTC.

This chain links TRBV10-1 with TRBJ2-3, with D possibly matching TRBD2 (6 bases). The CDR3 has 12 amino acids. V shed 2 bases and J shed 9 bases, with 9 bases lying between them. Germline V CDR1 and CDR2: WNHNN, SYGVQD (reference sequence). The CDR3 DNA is TGCGCCAGCAGTGAGCCCGGGAGAACGCAGTATTTT. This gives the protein CASSEPGRTQYF.

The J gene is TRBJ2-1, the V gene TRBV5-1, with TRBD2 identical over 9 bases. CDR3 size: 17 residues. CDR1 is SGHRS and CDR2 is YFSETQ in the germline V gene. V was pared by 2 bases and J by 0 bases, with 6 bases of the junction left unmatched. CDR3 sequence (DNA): TGCGCCAGCAGCTTCGGGACTAGCACACACTCCTACAATGAGCAGTTCTTC. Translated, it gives CASSFGTSTHSYNEQFF.

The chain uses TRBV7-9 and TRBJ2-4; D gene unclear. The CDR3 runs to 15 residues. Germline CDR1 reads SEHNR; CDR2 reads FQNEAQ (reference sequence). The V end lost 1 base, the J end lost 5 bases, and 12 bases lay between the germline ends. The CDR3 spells CASSLVANAQNIQYF. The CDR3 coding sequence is TGTGCCAGCAGCTTAGTTGCAAACGCTCAAAACATTCAGTACTTC.

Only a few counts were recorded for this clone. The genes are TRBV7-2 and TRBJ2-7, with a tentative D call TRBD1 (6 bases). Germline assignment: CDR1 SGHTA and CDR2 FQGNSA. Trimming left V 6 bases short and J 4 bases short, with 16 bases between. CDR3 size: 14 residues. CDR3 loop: CASSLQQGLYEQYF. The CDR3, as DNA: TGTGCCAGCAGTCTACAACAGGGCCTTTACGAGCAGTACTTC.

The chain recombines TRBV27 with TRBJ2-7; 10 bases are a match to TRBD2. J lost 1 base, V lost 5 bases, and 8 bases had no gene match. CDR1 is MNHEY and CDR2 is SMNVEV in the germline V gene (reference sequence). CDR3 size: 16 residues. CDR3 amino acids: CASSLLAGGISYEQYF. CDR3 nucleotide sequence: TGTGCCAGCAGTCTCTTAGCGGGGGGTATATCCTACGAGCAGTACTTC.

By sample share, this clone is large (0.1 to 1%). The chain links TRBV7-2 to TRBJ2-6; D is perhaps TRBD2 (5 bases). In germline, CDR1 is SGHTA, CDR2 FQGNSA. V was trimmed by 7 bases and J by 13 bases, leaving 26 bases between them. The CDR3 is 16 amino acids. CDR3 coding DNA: TGTGCCAGCACCTTCCAAAAAGGACTCCCAGCACTAGTCCTGACTTTC. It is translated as CASTFQKGLPALVLTF. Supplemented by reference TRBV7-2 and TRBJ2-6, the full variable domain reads GAGVSQSPSNKVTEKGKDVELRCDPISGHTALYWYRQSLGQGLEFLIYFQGNSAPDKSGLPSDRFSAERTGGSVSTLTIQRTQQEDSAVYLCASTFQKGLPALVLTFGAGSRLTVL.

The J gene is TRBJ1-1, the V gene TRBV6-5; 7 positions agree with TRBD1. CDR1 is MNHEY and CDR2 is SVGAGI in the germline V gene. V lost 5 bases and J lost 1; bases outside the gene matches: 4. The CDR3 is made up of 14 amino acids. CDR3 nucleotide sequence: TGTGCCAGCAGTACTCCAGGGGGGAACACTGAAGCTTTCTTT. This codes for CASSTPGGNTEAFF.

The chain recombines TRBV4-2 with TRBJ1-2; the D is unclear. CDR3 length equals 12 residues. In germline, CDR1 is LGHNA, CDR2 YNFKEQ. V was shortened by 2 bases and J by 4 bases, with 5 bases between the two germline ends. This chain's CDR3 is CASSQSAYGYTF. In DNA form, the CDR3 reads TGTGCCAGCAGCCAATCGGCCTATGGCTACACCTTC.

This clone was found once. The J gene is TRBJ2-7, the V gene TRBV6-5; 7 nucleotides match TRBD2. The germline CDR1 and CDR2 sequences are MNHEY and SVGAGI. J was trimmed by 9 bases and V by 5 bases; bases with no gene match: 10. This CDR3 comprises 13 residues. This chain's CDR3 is CASSDRDYLRQYF. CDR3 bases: TGTGCCAGCAGTGACCGGGACTATCTACGGCAGTACTTC.

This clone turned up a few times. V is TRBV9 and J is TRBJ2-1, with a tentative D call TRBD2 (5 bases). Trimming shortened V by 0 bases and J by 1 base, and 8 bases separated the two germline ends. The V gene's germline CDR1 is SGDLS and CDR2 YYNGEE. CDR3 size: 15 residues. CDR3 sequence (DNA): TGTGCCAGCAGCGTAGCGGGAAATTCCTACAATGAGCAGTTCTTC. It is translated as CASSVAGNSYNEQFF.